The next 6 T cell receptor beta chains were all read from a single sample in a study of blood T cells in healthy people across ages. A second PCR of about 7 to 12 cycles used a sample-barcoded 5' primer and a J-beta primer mix. Each CDR3 protein gets one entry after TCRdb re-called the 5' RACE reads with MiXCR. This table has approximately 780,000 distinct CDR3 sequences, around 25% appearing once. These records were also assigned to another study, of T cells of mothers and their children.

Sequences were obtained from blood. The receptors were gathered from a boy aged 5-17 years in good health.

This clonotype showed up just a few times. This chain connects TRBV12-3 or TRBV12-4 to TRBJ1-6; perhaps TRBD1 as D (5 bases). The CDR3 is 13 amino acids. Trimming took 1 base from V and 10 from J, leaving 8 bases between them. CDR3 coding DNA: TGTGCCAGCAGTTTAGTGGGGGAATCACCCCTCCACTTT. This gives the protein CASSLVGESPLHF.

As to this clonotype: One end of the junction fails to match germline, which may point to a read error. The chain has TRBV10-2 and TRBJ2-1, with D perhaps TRBD1 (5 bases). This CDR3 region has 16 residues. In germline, CDR1 is WSHSY, CDR2 SAAADI. DNA for the CDR3: TGCGCCAGCATGGGGCGGAGTGGGAACTCCTACAATGGGCAGTTCTTC. Protein: CASMGRSGNSYNGQFF.

In its sample, this clonotype was seen a few times. The rearrangement links TRBV9 to TRBJ2-7; D is uncertain. The CDR3 length is 13 residues. Trimming cost V 5 bases and J 1 base, with 10 bases left between them. CDR1 SGDLS and CDR2 YYNGEE come from the germline V gene. This CDR3 reads CASRPDGSYEQYF. Here the CDR3 DNA reads TGTGCCAGCAGGCCGGACGGGTCCTACGAGCAGTACTTC.

This clonotype was picked up a small number of times. The chain carries TRBV4-2 and TRBJ1-1; a weak D match, TRBD1 (5 bases). Germline CDR1 is LGHNA and CDR2 is YNFKEQ. With 1 base removed from V and 3 bases from J, the gap between germline ends came to 12 bases. The CDR3 totals 15 residues. CDR3 sequence (DNA): TGTGCCAGCAGCCAAGGTGGGACCGCTTACACTGAAGCTTTCTTT. Translating it yields CASSQGGTAYTEAFF.

This clonotype has just a few counts. The chain recombines TRBV4-1 with TRBJ2-4; D is ambiguous. The CDR3 totals 17 residues. Between the trimmed V and J ends, which lost 1 base and 0 bases, there was a span of 13 bases. CDR1 is MGHRA and CDR2 is YSYEKL in the germline V gene. In DNA, the CDR3 is TGCGCCAGCAGCCAAGGGCCAGTGCCGCTAGCCAAAAACATTCAGTACTTC. It specifies CASSQGPVPLAKNIQYF.

The sample holds a few counts of this clonotype. The chain uses TRBV12-3 or TRBV12-4 and TRBJ2-1; D not resolved. The J call may be faulty, since TRBJ2-5 better matches the DNA end. This CDR3 spans 15 amino acids. CDR3 sequence reads: CASRLGNSPQETQYF. The CDR3 nucleotides are TGTGCCAGCAGACTGGGAAATAGCCCCCAAGAGACCCAGTACTTC.